The rows below give T cell receptor beta chains drawn from one sample of a study of human T cells and chemical hapten exposure. MiXCR, run by TCRdb on the RACE reads, gives a single entry per CDR3 protein. Here the sample spans under 45,000 distinct CDR3 sequences, under 12% being singletons. This specimen consisted of whole blood, obtained in connection with sensitization to the hapten diphenylcyclopropenone (DPC). The receptors shown here come from a young man with alopecia areata. Some clones in this sample may be carry-over from other donors' samples. Both conserved end residues are trimmed from each CDR3.

J gene,V gene,CDR3 protein
TRBJ1-2,TRBV19,ASKSDRYDGYT
TRBJ1-5,TRBV6-1,ASSAVQGGNQPQH
TRBJ1-5,TRBV27,ASSPGQGFNQPQH
TRBJ2-3,TRBV5-1,ASSKLGVADTQY
TRBJ2-7,TRBV10-3,AIRRGADLYEQY
TRBJ2-3,TRBV6-6,ATRQGLDTQY
TRBJ2-6,TRBV29-1,SVVLATGSGANVLT
TRBJ2-3,TRBV12-3/TRBV12-4,ASSLIPWGTDTQY
TRBJ2-2,TRBV20-1,SAREAGELF
TRBJ2-1,TRBV9,ASSVMSEQF
TRBJ2-3,TRBV7-3,ASSLIGKSTDTQY
TRBJ2-1,TRBV7-9,ASRGSSYNEQF
TRBJ2-5,TRBV11-3,ASSLDGQAGGETQY
TRBJ1-1,TRBV19,AIETGSEAF
TRBJ2-1,TRBV7-6,ASSLRALAGVSNEQF
TRBJ1-3,TRBV7-3,ASSSYGLSGNTIY
TRBJ1-4,TRBV28,ASSLANRGGEKLF
TRBJ1-2,TRBV11-2,ASRPLGGINYGYT
TRBJ2-3,TRBV5-1,ASSLGGADTQY
TRBJ1-1,TRBV7-6,ASSFFLNTEAF
TRBJ2-5,TRBV29-1,SVEDGPAAQY
TRBJ2-3,TRBV2,ASSRLDRGTDTQY
TRBJ1-3,TRBV7-6,ASSSTGGGGNTIY
TRBJ2-1,TRBV28,ASSFGVKGNEQF
TRBJ2-1,TRBV4-2,ASSQVWHEQF
TRBJ2-7,TRBV6-5,ASRQSSYEQY
TRBJ1-5,TRBV5-5,ASSSRGDYNQPQH
TRBJ1-1,TRBV10-1,ASSGTGTRAF
TRBJ1-6,TRBV7-9,ASSLAQGNSSLH
TRBJ1-6,TRBV29-1,SVGDRDSPLH
TRBJ2-7,TRBV25-1,ASWKGRGYEQY
TRBJ2-2,TRBV6-4,ASIQGILDTGELF
TRBJ2-3,TRBV12-3/TRBV12-4,ASSRDRGTVTDTQY
TRBJ2-1,TRBV7-2,ASSLVGTENNEQF
TRBJ2-2,TRBV11-2,ASSLKSGLGGGELF
TRBJ2-1,TRBV19,ASSIGVNNNEQF
TRBJ1-1,TRBV18,ASLPTMGRPEAF
TRBJ2-7,TRBV18,ASSPPFRTGNYEQY
TRBJ1-2,TRBV5-1,ASSLAFDNYGYT
TRBJ1-2,TRBV12-3/TRBV12-4,ASSFRGNVGIYGYT
TRBJ2-3,TRBV7-2,ASSHQTGAGDTQY
TRBJ2-3,TRBV27,ASSSGQLTDTQY
TRBJ2-2,TRBV7-6,ASKEGAPGELF
TRBJ1-2,TRBV29-1,SVLRNTNYGYT
TRBJ1-2,TRBV5-5,ASSFAGGLYRGYT
TRBJ2-6,TRBV19,ASSRLQPGSSGANVLT
TRBJ1-3,TRBV20-1,SARDQSREPGNTIY